This T cell receptor (beta chain) was found in a study of blood T cell repertoires in COVID-19. The CDR3 covers 16 residues. Trimming removed 1 base from V and 6 bases from J; junction bases left unmatched: 12. The germline V gene encodes CDR1 SEHNR and CDR2 FQNEAQ (reference sequence). Method: immunoSEQ multiplex PCR; TCRdb's copy keeps in-frame clones and lacks some. The sample lists some 260,000 clones, 70% to 90% occurring once. V and J are TRBV7-9 and TRBJ2-7, with TRBD2 matching over 7 bases. Input material: peripheral blood. The clonotype was recovered from a woman in her 40s who had recovered from COVID-19. Here the CDR3 reads CASSLGWRERGFEQYF. The CDR3 nucleotides read TGTGCCAGCAGCTTAGGTTGGCGGGAGCGGGGCTTCGAGCAGTACTTC. The full variable domain, its missing parts supplied by reference TRBV7-9 and TRBJ2-7, is DTGVSQNPRHKITKRGQNVTFRCDPISEHNRLYWYRQTLGQGPEFLTYFQNEAQLEKSRLLSDRFSAERPKGSFSTLEIQRTEQGDSAMYLCASSLGWRERGFEQYFGPGTRLTVT.